This T cell receptor beta chain was identified in a study of blood T cell repertoires in COVID-19 (dated by TCRdb to 2018 to 2021). General notes on the study: Collaborator samples came from the United States, Italy and Spain and covered acute and convalescent phases of COVID-19. The material from the prospective study consisted of cDNA or gDNA derived from T cells, B-cell-depleted T cells, or PBMCs. The dataset comprised deeply sampled blood TCRbeta repertoires from subjects exposed to, actively infected with, or recovered from COVID-19. The repertoires were made available in a free public database intended to serve as a resource for research on the immune response to SARS-CoV-2. The samples were drawn from the first 160 participants of the ongoing ImmuneRACE study and from 950 to 1,500 subjects provided by 6 global collaborators. Nearly every sample came with metadata listing a de-identified subject ID, COVID-19 status, age in years and sex. Where HLA class I and class II types were available, the types were taken from metadata supplied by the sample provider, not from assay-based typing. Broad study findings and their caveats: The quantity of clinical and demographic metadata differed by source and by participant and was supplied without curation.

At one collaborating source in Seattle, patients were enrolled during active infection and were followed longitudinally through the course of disease. Whole blood was collected in K2EDTA tubes by collaborating institutions according to the institutions' own protocols. For TCRbeta analysis, collaborators shipped samples in one of three forms: frozen whole blood, isolated PBMCs, or DNA extracted from either of those sample types. The junction shows trimming of 5 bases on V and 5 bases on J, and the gene matches do not reach 10 bases of it. Looking up the germline V gene (reference sequence) yields CDR1 SEHNR and CDR2 FQNEAQ. Inclusive of the bounding cysteine and phenylalanine, the CDR3 is 16 residues long. Here the CDR3 DNA is all that survives: 48 bases in frame from base 1. A note on this clone: Its recognized antigen is unknown. Base qualities were left out, and no much larger clone turns up one base away.

TCRbeta CDR3 regions were amplified from genomic DNA by means of the immunoSEQ Assay, a bias-controlled multiplex PCR. In the paper's pipeline: The number of nucleated cells in each sample was estimated by amplification of reference gene primers within the assay. To quantify the absolute abundance of each unique TCRbeta CDR3 rearrangement, sequence reads were collapsed and filtered. For each sample, productive Simpson clonality was calculated as the square root of Simpson's diversity index over productive rearrangements. TCRdb re-hosts the immuneACCESS table, in-frame sequences only. Its copies lack some clones; in the studies checked, an unresolved V gene accounts for under half of them, and the cause for the rest is not known. V and J calls plus clone size are reproduced from that table; the DNA served to infer D and trimming. The sample table holds more than 45,000 clones, of which approximately 84% were seen once. In total, the top ten clones hold less than 3% of the sample.

The clonotype was recovered from a woman older than 75 with COVID-19, enrolled during active disease. The chain was built from TRBV7-9 and TRBJ2-1, with TRBD2 matching 9 junction bases. Sample: peripheral blood. The CDR3 protein is CASSIYSGTSNNEQFF. The nucleotide sequence reads TGTGCCAGCAGCATCTACTCCGGGACTAGCAACAATGAGCAGTTCTTC.